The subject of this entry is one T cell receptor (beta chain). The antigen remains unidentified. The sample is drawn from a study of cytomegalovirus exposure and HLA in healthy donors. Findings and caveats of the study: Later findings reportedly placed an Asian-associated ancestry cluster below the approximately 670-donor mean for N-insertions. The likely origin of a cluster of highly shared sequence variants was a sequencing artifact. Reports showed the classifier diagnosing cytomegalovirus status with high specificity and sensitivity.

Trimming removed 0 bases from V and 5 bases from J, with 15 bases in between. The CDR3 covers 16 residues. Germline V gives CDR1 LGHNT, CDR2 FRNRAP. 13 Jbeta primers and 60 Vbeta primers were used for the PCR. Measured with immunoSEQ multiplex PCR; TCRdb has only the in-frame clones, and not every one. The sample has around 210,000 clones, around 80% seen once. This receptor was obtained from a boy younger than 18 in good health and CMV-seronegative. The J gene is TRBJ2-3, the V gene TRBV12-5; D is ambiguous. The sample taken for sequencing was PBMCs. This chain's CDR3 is CASGLVCPCPGDTQYF. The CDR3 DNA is TGTGCTAGTGGTTTGGTATGCCCCTGCCCGGGAGATACGCAGTATTTT.